Presented here are 23 T cell receptor beta chains from one specimen sequenced in a study of blood T cell repertoires in COVID-19. Clones were sequenced by immunoSEQ multiplex PCR, and TCRdb holds only the in-frame ones, with some missing. The profile shows approximately 130,000 clones, 88% of them singletons. Sequencing was carried out using peripheral blood. The receptors originated from a human donor in a cohort sampled during active COVID-19.

V and J are TRBV28 and TRBJ2-3; tentatively, D is TRBD2 (7 bases). Germline CDR1 is MDHEN and CDR2 is SYDVKM. V was trimmed by 4 bases and J by 4 bases, leaving 15 bases between them. The CDR3 is 15 amino acids. Here the CDR3 DNA reads TGTGCCAGCAGTTCCTACAGGGCGGGGGCAGATACGCAGTATTTT. Encoded protein: CASSSYRAGADTQYF.

The genes are TRBV5-6 and TRBJ2-1; D gene unclear. Germline-derived CDR1 and CDR2 are SGHDT and YYEEEE. CDR3 length: 12 amino acids. V gave up 0 bases and J gave up 12 bases, with 10 bases separating them. Here the CDR3 DNA reads TGTGCCAGCAGCTTGGTGGGCGTTAGGCAGTTCTTC. Amino acids: CASSLVGVRQFF.

This clone occurred many times. This sequence joins TRBV7-9 and TRBJ1-1, with D unresolved. Trimming removed 7 bases from V and 0 bases from J, with 6 bases in between. Per the germline V gene, CDR1 is SEHNR and CDR2 is FQNEAQ (reference sequence). CDR3 length: 12 amino acids. CDR3 sequence reads: CASNAVNTEAFF. The DNA of the CDR3 is TGTGCCAGCAACGCGGTGAACACTGAAGCTTTCTTT.

This clone has a single count. The gene calls are TRBV3-1 (or the pseudogene TRBV3-2) and TRBJ1-4; 8 bases are shared with TRBD1. V dropped 1 base and J dropped 5; count of bases not matched to a gene: 6. Germline V gene data show CDR1 as LGHDT and CDR2 as YNNKEL (reference sequence). The CDR3 has 16 residues. CDR3 DNA sequence: TGTGCCAGCAGCCAAGCCCGGGACAGGAAGAATGAAAAACTGTTTTTT. It yields the protein CASSQARDRKNEKLFF.

This sequence joins TRBV5-1 and TRBJ1-1, with a possible D match to TRBD1 (6 bases). Germline V gives CDR1 SGHRS, CDR2 YFSETQ. The CDR3 runs to 15 residues. V was pared by 4 bases and J by 5 bases, with 18 bases between. The CDR3 bases are TGCGCCAGCAGCCGGACGTCGGGGGGGCTTACTGAAGCTTTCTTT. As protein: CASSRTSGGLTEAFF.

CDR3 DNA sequence: TGTGCTAGTGGGGGACAGGGGTTGACAGATACGCAGTATTTT. Its protein product is CASGGQGLTDTQYF. This chain uses TRBV12-5 with TRBJ2-3, with TRBD1 matching over 10 bases. V trimming: 6 bases; J trimming: 3 bases; junction bases outside the gene matches: 3. This CDR3 region has 14 residues. In germline, CDR1 is LGHNT, CDR2 FRNRAP.

The chain links TRBV2 to TRBJ1-4; no definite D call. The CDR3 loop spans 13 amino acids. Germline lookup yields CDR1 SNHLY and CDR2 FYNNEI. Trimming cost V 1 base and J 6 bases, with 6 bases left between them. The CDR3 DNA is TGTGCCAGCAGTGAAGGGCTAGATGAAAAACTGTTTTTT. Translation: CASSEGLDEKLFF.

CDR3 residues: CASSRPPGQIGNTIYF. CDR3 DNA: TGTGCCAGCAGTCGCCCCCCGGGACAGATTGGAAACACCATATATTTT. The genes are TRBV28 and TRBJ1-3, with TRBD1 matching over 7 bases. The CDR3 length is 16 residues. Germline-derived CDR1 and CDR2 are MDHEN and SYDVKM. The trim removed 5 bases at V and 3 bases at J, leaving 10 bases unmatched.

The chain couples TRBV11-1 to TRBJ1-2; D is ambiguous. The CDR3 loop spans 13 amino acids. Trimming removed 3 bases from V and 2 bases from J, with 7 bases in between. Germline-derived CDR1 and CDR2 are SGHAT and FQDESV (reference sequence). In DNA, the CDR3 is TGTGCCAGCAGCTTTGGCGGGAACTATGGCTACACCTTC. This sequence encodes CASSFGGNYGYTF.

This clone was recorded once. V and J are TRBV5-1 and TRBJ1-1; no clear D. Germline V gene data show CDR1 as SGHRS and CDR2 as YFSETQ. Trimming pared 4 bases from V and 3 bases from J, leaving 13 bases between. The CDR3 contains 14 residues. CDR3 coding DNA: TGCGCCAGCAGCCCGTACTTTGCGGACACTGAAGCTTTCTTT. This sequence encodes CASSPYFADTEAFF.

This clone turned up a few times. The V gene is TRBV7-9, the J gene TRBJ2-1; TRBD2 agrees at 10 bases. The germline gives CDR1 SEHNR, CDR2 FQNEAQ (reference sequence). V lost 5 bases and J lost 4; bases outside the gene matches: 11. CDR3 length: 17 amino acids. The CDR3 coding sequence is TGTGCCAGCAGCCCAGGGGGGAGGACTAGCGGATACAATGAGCAGTTCTTC. It is translated as CASSPGGRTSGYNEQFF.

This chain links TRBV5-1 with TRBJ2-2; perhaps TRBD2 as D (7 bases). Trimming took 7 bases from V and 0 from J, leaving 13 bases between them. CDR1 SGHRS and CDR2 YFSETQ come from the germline V gene. The CDR3 contains 15 residues. The CDR3 sequence: CASAGATANTGELFF. CDR3 coding DNA: TGCGCCAGCGCGGGGGCTACTGCGAACACCGGGGAGCTGTTTTTT.

V and J are TRBV6-1 and TRBJ1-5, with TRBD1 matching over 7 bases. The CDR3 consists of 13 residues. With 5 bases clipped from V and 7 bases from J, the junction kept 5 bases outside the gene matches. Germline loops: CDR1 MNHNS, CDR2 SASEGT. In DNA form, the CDR3 reads TGTGCCAGCAGTTTGACAGGGAGACAGCCCCAGCATTTT. Translating it yields CASSLTGRQPQHF.

In its sample, this clone was seen a few times. This chain joins TRBV29-1 and TRBJ2-7, with 12 bases that match TRBD2. The CDR3 length is 14 residues. V was clipped by 5 bases and J by 3 bases; unmatched bases: 5. Germline assignment: CDR1 SQVTM and CDR2 ANQGSEA. CDR3 protein: CSVTGLAGLYEQYF. CDR3 DNA sequence: TGCAGCGTTACCGGACTAGCGGGACTCTACGAGCAGTACTTC.

The genes are TRBV15 and TRBJ2-7; no firm D call. Per the germline V gene, CDR1 is LNHNV and CDR2 is YYDKDF (reference sequence). The CDR3 extends over 14 amino acids. The V end was cut by 5 bases, the J end by 4 bases, with 15 bases between. The CDR3 DNA sequence: TGTGCCACCAGCCCCCGAGGAGAAATGTACGAGCAGTACTTC. This codes for CATSPRGEMYEQYF.

The V gene is TRBV3-1 (or the pseudogene TRBV3-2), the J gene TRBJ2-7; no clear D. Trimming removed 0 bases from V and 0 bases from J, with 12 bases in between. CDR3 length equals 16 residues. CDR1 and CDR2 from the germline V gene are LGHDT and YNNKEL (reference sequence). For the CDR3, the DNA is TGTGCCAGCAGCCAAGATGGCCTAGTTCCCTCCTACGAGCAGTACTTC. Amino acids: CASSQDGLVPSYEQYF.

The chain employs TRBV6-5 and TRBJ2-5; D unresolved. The germline V gene has CDR1 MNHEY and CDR2 SVGAGI. V lost 2 bases, J lost 13 bases, and 11 bases lay in between. The CDR3 spans 11 residues. The CDR3 DNA follows: TGTGCCAGCAGTTACCTCGGTAAACGGTACTTC. Protein: CASSYLGKRYF.

This chain links TRBV7-9 with TRBJ2-2; D uncertain. V was clipped by 5 bases and J by 3 bases, with 10 bases between them. Germline CDR1 is SEHNR and CDR2 is FQNEAQ (reference sequence). The CDR3 sequence is 14 residues long. CDR3 sequence reads: CASSPVGDTGELFF. Written as DNA, the CDR3 is TGTGCCAGCAGCCCTGTCGGTGACACCGGGGAGCTGTTTTTT.

The chain couples TRBV28 to TRBJ2-7; weak D call: TRBD2 (6 bases). Germline CDR1 is MDHEN and CDR2 is SYDVKM. CDR3 size: 12 residues. Trimming took off 4 bases at V and 7 bases at J, with 11 bases between the two ends. The CDR3 here is CASSSTGREQYF. Written as DNA, the CDR3 is TGTGCCAGCAGTTCTACGGGGAGGGAGCAGTACTTC.

This chain joins TRBV10-3 and TRBJ2-2, with 8 bases fitting TRBD1. With V trimmed by 5 bases and J by 5 bases, 1 base remained unmatched. The CDR3 is 13 residues long. The V gene's germline CDR1 is ENHRY and CDR2 SYGVKD. The CDR3 spells CAISRQGTGELFF. The CDR3 DNA sequence: TGTGCCATCAGTAGACAGGGGACCGGGGAGCTGTTTTTT.

The J gene is TRBJ2-7, the V gene TRBV28; TRBD1 aligns across 8 bases. The CDR3 is 15 residues long. V dropped 6 bases and J dropped 6; count of bases not matched to a gene: 13. The germline V gene encodes CDR1 MDHEN and CDR2 SYDVKM. The CDR3 loop is CASSPGTGRIPEQYF. In DNA, the CDR3 is TGTGCCAGCAGCCCCGGGACAGGTCGTATCCCCGAGCAGTACTTC.

This chain links TRBV5-1 with TRBJ2-7, with 10 bases matching TRBD1. This CDR3 contains 14 residues. CDR1 and CDR2 (germline): SGHRS, YFSETQ. Trimming cost V 0 bases and J 5 bases; bases outside gene matches: 2. CDR3 nucleotide sequence: TGCGCCAGCAGCTTGGCGACAGGGGGCAACGAGCAGTACTTC. Its translation is CASSLATGGNEQYF.

The chain combines TRBV11-2 with TRBJ2-7; 7 nucleotides line up with TRBD2. This CDR3 comprises 17 residues. V trimming: 3 bases; J trimming: 0 bases; junction bases outside the gene matches: 11. Per the germline V gene, CDR1 is SGHAT and CDR2 is FQNNGV. The CDR3 spells CASSFTAAGTNSYEQYF. The CDR3 DNA sequence: TGTGCCAGCAGCTTCACTGCCGCGGGGACTAACTCCTACGAGCAGTACTTC.